The table lists the clone carrying this T cell receptor (beta chain) with a few counts. The antigen remains unidentified. A 5'RACE template-switching step, the method used to make TCR cDNA, added a universal primer site and UMIs. TCRdb recomputed calls from the 5' RACE reads with MiXCR, one row per CDR3 protein. Counted here are hundreds of thousands of distinct CDR3 sequences, about 6.2% occurring once; the ten biggest clones make up around 16%. The germline V gene encodes CDR1 SGHVS and CDR2 FQNEAQ. The CDR3 loop spans 13 amino acids. The V end lost 5 bases, the J end lost 3 bases, and 10 bases lay between the germline ends. The entry originates in a study of T cells after yellow fever vaccination. Study-level information: SMART-Seq v4 Ultra Low Input prepared libraries from low-cell fractions. Study-level findings and limits: Weaker overall, the secondary response nonetheless peaked faster (day 5 versus 15). The bulk population could contribute abundant contaminating clonotypes to FACS-sorted repertoires.

Sequenced here: PBMCs, sampled 5 days after the yellow fever booster vaccination. V usage is TRBV7-8 and J usage is TRBJ2-5; D remains ambiguous. This receptor was obtained from a young man who received the YFV17D yellow fever vaccine. DNA of the CDR3: TGTGCCAGCAGCCCGCTCACGAAAGAGACCCAGTACTTC. Amino acids: CASSPLTKETQYF.